This T cell receptor beta chain was retrieved from a study of somatic mutations in cytotoxic T cells in rheumatoid arthritis. Background on the study: Selected T-cell populations stained with V beta antibodies were isolated by flow sorting to nearly 100% purity; these included V beta1+ cells subjected to TCRB sequencing.

TCRdb keeps only in-frame clones here, not all; method: immunoSEQ multiplex PCR. Among about 19,000 clones listed, around 85% were seen once. The CDR3 length is 17 residues. The germline V gene has CDR1 SGHRS and CDR2 YFSETQ. Trimming removed 3 bases from V and 0 bases from J, with 16 bases in between. This chain connects TRBV5-1 to TRBJ2-1, with D maybe TRBD2 (6 bases). Sequences were obtained from CD8+ T cells sorted from blood. The clonotype comes from a woman aged 40 to 55 with rheumatoid arthritis. The CDR3 protein is CASSSPVGAGSYNEQFF. CDR3 sequence (DNA): TGCGCCAGCAGCTCCCCAGTTGGAGCGGGCTCCTACAATGAGCAGTTCTTC.